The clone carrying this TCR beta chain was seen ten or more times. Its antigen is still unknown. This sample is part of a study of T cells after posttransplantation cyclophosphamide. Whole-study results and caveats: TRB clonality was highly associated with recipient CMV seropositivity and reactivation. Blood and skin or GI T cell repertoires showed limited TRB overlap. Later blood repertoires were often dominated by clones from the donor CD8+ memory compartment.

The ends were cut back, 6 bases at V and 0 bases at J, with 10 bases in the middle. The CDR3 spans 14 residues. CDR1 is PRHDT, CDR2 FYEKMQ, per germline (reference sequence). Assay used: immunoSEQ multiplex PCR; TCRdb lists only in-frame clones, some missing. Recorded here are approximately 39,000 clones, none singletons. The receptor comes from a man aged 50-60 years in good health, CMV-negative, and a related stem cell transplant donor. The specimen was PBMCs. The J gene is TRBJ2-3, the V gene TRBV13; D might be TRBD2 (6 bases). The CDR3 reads CASSRGSSTDTQYF. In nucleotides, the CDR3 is TGTGCCAGCAGTCGGGGGTCTAGCACAGATACGCAGTATTTT.